A selection of T cell receptor beta chains follows, all from one sample in a study of blood T cell repertoires in COVID-19. Sequencing used immunoSEQ multiplex PCR; TCRdb keeps in-frame clones, though not all of them. The sample shows around 150,000 clones, 81% of them seen only once. The sample consisted of peripheral blood. The receptor source for this set is a man between 60 and 75 years old with active or convalescent COVID-19. CDR3s include the opening cysteine and the closing phenylalanine or tryptophan. The order of the fields is CDR3 protein, CDR3 DNA, D gene, J gene, V gene, clone size. The D gene is left open where the match is weak. Clone size is stated in some rows and not others, as once, few, many or a class when expanded.

CDR3 protein: CASSVDRNSGANVLTF; CDR3 DNA: TGCGCCAGCAGCGTGGACAGAAACTCTGGGGCCAACGTCCTGACTTTC; D gene: .; J gene: TRBJ2-6; V gene: TRBV5-1; clone size: few
CDR3 protein: CASSSPTGVNTEAFF; CDR3 DNA: TGTGCCAGCAGCTCCCCAACAGGGGTCAACACTGAAGCTTTCTTT; D gene: TRBD1; J gene: TRBJ1-1; V gene: TRBV11-2; clone size: .
CDR3 protein: CSVSLPGTGSTGELFF; CDR3 DNA: TGCAGCGTCAGCCTACCCGGGACAGGGAGCACCGGGGAGCTGTTTTTT; D gene: TRBD1; J gene: TRBJ2-2; V gene: TRBV29-1; clone size: once
CDR3 protein: CASSSGLAGGTGELFF; CDR3 DNA: TGTGCCAGCAGCTCGGGACTAGCGGGAGGTACCGGGGAGCTGTTTTTT; D gene: TRBD2; J gene: TRBJ2-2; V gene: TRBV7-9; clone size: .
CDR3 protein: CASSLARGQPQHF; CDR3 DNA: TGCGCCAGCAGCTTAGCCAGGGGTCAGCCCCAGCATTTT; D gene: .; J gene: TRBJ1-5; V gene: TRBV5-1; clone size: few
CDR3 protein: CAILKAGESVMSGELFF; CDR3 DNA: TGTGCCATCCTCAAGGCAGGGGAATCAGTAATGTCCGGGGAGCTGTTTTTT; D gene: .; J gene: TRBJ2-2; V gene: TRBV28; clone size: .
CDR3 protein: CASSYRRESSYNEQFF; CDR3 DNA: TGTGCCAGCAGTTACCGGCGGGAGAGCTCCTACAATGAGCAGTTCTTC; D gene: TRBD2; J gene: TRBJ2-1; V gene: TRBV6-2/TRBV6-3; clone size: .
CDR3 protein: CSASPERTATDTQYF; CDR3 DNA: TGCAGTGCTAGTCCTGAGCGCACCGCCACAGATACGCAGTATTTT; D gene: .; J gene: TRBJ2-3; V gene: TRBV20-1; clone size: .
CDR3 protein: CASSTRQGGTEAFF; CDR3 DNA: TGTGCCAGCAGTACCAGACAGGGGGGCACTGAAGCTTTCTTT; D gene: TRBD1; J gene: TRBJ1-1; V gene: TRBV27; clone size: few
CDR3 protein: CASARQGLGNGYTF; CDR3 DNA: TGTGCCAGCGCGAGACAGGGGTTGGGGAATGGCTACACCTTC; D gene: TRBD1; J gene: TRBJ1-2; V gene: TRBV6-5; clone size: .
CDR3 protein: CASSQVATSRTGELFF; CDR3 DNA: TGTGCCAGCAGCCAAGTAGCGACTAGTAGGACCGGGGAGCTGTTTTTT; D gene: .; J gene: TRBJ2-2; V gene: TRBV14; clone size: .
CDR3 protein: CSAQGGGANVLTF; CDR3 DNA: TGCAGCGCCCAGGGTGGCGGGGCCAACGTCCTGACTTTC; D gene: .; J gene: TRBJ2-6; V gene: TRBV29-1; clone size: .
CDR3 protein: CASSLTGSPDTQYF; CDR3 DNA: TGTGCCAGCAGTCTCACAGGGAGCCCAGATACGCAGTATTTT; D gene: .; J gene: TRBJ2-3; V gene: TRBV28; clone size: .
CDR3 protein: CASSHGMRASGINEQFF; CDR3 DNA: TGCGCCAGCAGCCATGGTATGCGGGCTAGTGGTATCAATGAGCAGTTCTTC; D gene: .; J gene: TRBJ2-1; V gene: TRBV4-1; clone size: few
CDR3 protein: CASSLAQTLDIYGYTF; CDR3 DNA: TGTGCCAGCAGCTTGGCACAGACGTTGGATATTTATGGCTACACCTTC; D gene: .; J gene: TRBJ1-2; V gene: TRBV5-4; clone size: .
CDR3 protein: CASSQDRGYEQYF; CDR3 DNA: TGTGCCAGCAGCCAAGATCGGGGCTACGAGCAGTACTTC; D gene: .; J gene: TRBJ2-7; V gene: TRBV3-1/TRBV3-2; clone size: .
CDR3 protein: CAISGVDQPQHF; CDR3 DNA: TGTGCCATCAGCGGGGTAGATCAGCCCCAGCATTTT; D gene: .; J gene: TRBJ1-5; V gene: TRBV10-3; clone size: .
CDR3 protein: CASSVDQGSGYTF; CDR3 DNA: TGTGCCAGCAGCGTAGATCAGGGGAGCGGCTACACCTTC; D gene: .; J gene: TRBJ1-2; V gene: TRBV9; clone size: .
CDR3 protein: CATSVSRGTDTQYF; CDR3 DNA: TGTGCCACCAGTGTCTCCAGGGGCACAGATACGCAGTATTTT; D gene: .; J gene: TRBJ2-3; V gene: TRBV24-1; clone size: .
CDR3 protein: CASSYSTGDYGYTF; CDR3 DNA: TGTGCCAGCAGTTACTCCACAGGTGACTATGGCTACACCTTC; D gene: .; J gene: TRBJ1-2; V gene: TRBV6-6; clone size: few
CDR3 protein: CASSQSSVRNTEAFF; CDR3 DNA: TGTGCCAGCAGCCAAAGTTCGGTCCGGAACACTGAAGCTTTCTTT; D gene: .; J gene: TRBJ1-1; V gene: TRBV5-4; clone size: .
CDR3 protein: CASSPGRQTVSYEQYF; CDR3 DNA: TGCGCCAGCAGCCCTGGCAGACAGACCGTTTCCTACGAGCAGTACTTC; D gene: .; J gene: TRBJ2-7; V gene: TRBV5-1; clone size: .
CDR3 protein: CASRPTGGTEAFF; CDR3 DNA: TGTGCCAGCAGACCAACCGGGGGAACTGAAGCTTTCTTT; D gene: .; J gene: TRBJ1-1; V gene: TRBV5-6; clone size: .
CDR3 protein: CASSMATSGFSYEQYF; CDR3 DNA: TGTGCCAGTAGCATGGCCACTAGCGGGTTTTCCTACGAGCAGTACTTC; D gene: TRBD2; J gene: TRBJ2-7; V gene: TRBV28; clone size: .
CDR3 protein: CASSGASQGSYEQYF; CDR3 DNA: TGTGCCAGTAGTGGGGCCTCGCAGGGGTCCTACGAGCAGTACTTC; D gene: .; J gene: TRBJ2-7; V gene: TRBV19; clone size: once
CDR3 protein: CASSLRGGYEQYF; CDR3 DNA: TGTGCCAGCAGCCTTCGCGGGGGCTACGAGCAGTACTTC; D gene: TRBD2; J gene: TRBJ2-7; V gene: TRBV3-1/TRBV3-2; clone size: .
CDR3 protein: CASSQEGQYGNTIYF; CDR3 DNA: TGCGCCAGCAGCCAGGAGGGACAGTATGGAAACACCATATATTTT; D gene: TRBD1; J gene: TRBJ1-3; V gene: TRBV5-1; clone size: .
CDR3 protein: CASSLPQGGGYTF; CDR3 DNA: TGTGCCAGCAGTTTACCGCAGGGCGGTGGCTACACCTTC; D gene: .; J gene: TRBJ1-2; V gene: TRBV28; clone size: .
CDR3 protein: CASSLSGEQYF; CDR3 DNA: TGCGCCAGCAGCTTGTCAGGCGAGCAGTACTTC; D gene: .; J gene: TRBJ2-7; V gene: TRBV5-1; clone size: few
CDR3 protein: CASRGQAGSYEQYF; CDR3 DNA: TGTGCCAGCAGGGGGCAGGCTGGGTCCTACGAGCAGTACTTC; D gene: .; J gene: TRBJ2-7; V gene: TRBV6-5; clone size: .
CDR3 protein: CASSILQGNEQFF; CDR3 DNA: TGTGCCAGTAGTATATTACAGGGGAATGAGCAGTTCTTC; D gene: TRBD1; J gene: TRBJ2-1; V gene: TRBV19; clone size: .